The clone carrying this T cell receptor (beta chain) was seen more than once but under ten times. Its antigen remains unknown. The CDR3 has 11 residues. Germline V lookup: CDR1 SGHNT, CDR2 YYREEE (reference sequence). V was cut by 2 bases and J by 6 bases, with 6 bases left in between. This specimen belongs to a study of post-analysis software for immune sequencing data. Across the whole study: Multiple sclerosis in the patients followed relapsing-remitting, secondary progressive and progressive-relapsing courses. Findings of the study overall: In patients, TRBV5-6, TRBV5-1 and TRBV20-1 belonged to roughly 5 TRBV segments found more frequently than in controls.

Carried by the TCR beta cDNA libraries were unique molecular identifiers. TCRdb re-derived calls from the PCR reads in MiXCR, one entry per CDR3 protein. The sample lists fewer than 600,000 distinct CDR3 sequences; roughly 45% were seen once. The clonotype was recovered from a girl under 18 with multiple sclerosis. V gene TRBV5-4 combines with J gene TRBJ2-7; D is uncertain. Input material: blood. The CDR3 loop reads CASSFEGEQYF. The CDR3 DNA follows: TGTGCCAGCAGCTTCGAAGGCGAGCAGTACTTC.